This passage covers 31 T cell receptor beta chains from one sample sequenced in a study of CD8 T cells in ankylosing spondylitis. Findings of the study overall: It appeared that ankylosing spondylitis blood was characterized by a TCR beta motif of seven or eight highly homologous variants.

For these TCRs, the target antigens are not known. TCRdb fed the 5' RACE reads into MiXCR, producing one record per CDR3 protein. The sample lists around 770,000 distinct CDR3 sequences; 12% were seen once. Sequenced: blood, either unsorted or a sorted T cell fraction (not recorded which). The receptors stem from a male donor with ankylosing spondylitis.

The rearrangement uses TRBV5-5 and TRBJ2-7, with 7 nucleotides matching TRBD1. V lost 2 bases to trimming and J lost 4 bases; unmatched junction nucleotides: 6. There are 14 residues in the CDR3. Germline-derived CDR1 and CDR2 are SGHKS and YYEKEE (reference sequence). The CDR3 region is CASSFSRQGYEQYF. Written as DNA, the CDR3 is TGTGCCAGCAGCTTTTCGCGACAGGGTTACGAGCAGTACTTC.

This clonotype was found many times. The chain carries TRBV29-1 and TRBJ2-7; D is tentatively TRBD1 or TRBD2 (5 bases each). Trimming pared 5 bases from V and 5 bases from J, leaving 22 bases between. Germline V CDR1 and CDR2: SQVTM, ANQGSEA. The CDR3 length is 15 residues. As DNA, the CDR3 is TGCAGCGTTCGGATCGGGGCCCACGGGCAGAACGAGCAGTACTTC. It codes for CSVRIGAHGQNEQYF.

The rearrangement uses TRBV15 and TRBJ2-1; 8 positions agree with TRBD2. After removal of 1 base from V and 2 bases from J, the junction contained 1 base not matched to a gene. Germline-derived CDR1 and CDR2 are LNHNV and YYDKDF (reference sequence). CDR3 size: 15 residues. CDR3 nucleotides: TGTGCCACCAGCAGAGCGGGAGGGCCCTACAATGAGCAGTTCTTC. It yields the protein CATSRAGGPYNEQFF.

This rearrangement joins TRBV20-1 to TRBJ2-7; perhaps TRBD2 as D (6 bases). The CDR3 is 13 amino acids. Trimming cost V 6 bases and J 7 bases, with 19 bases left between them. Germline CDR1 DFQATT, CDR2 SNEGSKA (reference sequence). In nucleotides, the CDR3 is TGCAGTGCCCGCTCGGCGGCGGGACTTGAGCAGTACTTC. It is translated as CSARSAAGLEQYF.

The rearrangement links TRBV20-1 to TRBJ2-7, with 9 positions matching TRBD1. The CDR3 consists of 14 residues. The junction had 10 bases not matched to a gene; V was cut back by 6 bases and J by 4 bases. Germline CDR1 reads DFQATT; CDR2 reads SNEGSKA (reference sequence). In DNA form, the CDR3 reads TGCAGTGCCCCTGGACAGGGGAGTTTGTACGAGCAGTACTTC. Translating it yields CSAPGQGSLYEQYF.

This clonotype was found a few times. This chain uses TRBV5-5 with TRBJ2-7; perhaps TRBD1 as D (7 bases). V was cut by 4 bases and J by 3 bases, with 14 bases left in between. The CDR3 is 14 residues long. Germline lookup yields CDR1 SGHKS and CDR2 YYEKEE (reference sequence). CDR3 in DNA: TGTGCCAGCAGCCAGGGGGGACATTTCTACGAGCAGTACTTC. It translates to CASSQGGHFYEQYF. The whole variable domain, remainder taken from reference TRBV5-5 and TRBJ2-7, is DAGVTQSPTHLIKTRGQQVTLRCSPISGHKSVSWYQQVLGQGPQFIFQYYEKEERGRGNFPDRFSARQFPNYSSELNVNALLLGDSALYLCASSQGGHFYEQYFGPGTRLTVT.

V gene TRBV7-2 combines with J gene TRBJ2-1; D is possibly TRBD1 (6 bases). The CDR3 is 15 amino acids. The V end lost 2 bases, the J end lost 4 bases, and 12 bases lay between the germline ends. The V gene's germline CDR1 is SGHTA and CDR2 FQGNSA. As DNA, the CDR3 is TGTGCCAGCAGCTTACAGGGGTTTGGGTACAATGAGCAGTTCTTC. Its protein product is CASSLQGFGYNEQFF.

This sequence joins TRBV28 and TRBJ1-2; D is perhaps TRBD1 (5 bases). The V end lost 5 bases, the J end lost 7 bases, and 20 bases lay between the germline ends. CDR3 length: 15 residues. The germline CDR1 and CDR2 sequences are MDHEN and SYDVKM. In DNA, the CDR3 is TGTGCCAGCAGTGCCCCGGGTGGGACCCTTATTGGCTACACCTTC. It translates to CASSAPGGTLIGYTF.

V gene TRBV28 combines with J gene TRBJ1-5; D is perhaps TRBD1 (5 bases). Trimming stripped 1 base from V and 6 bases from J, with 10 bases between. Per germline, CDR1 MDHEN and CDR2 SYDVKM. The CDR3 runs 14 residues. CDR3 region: CASSLYGGGQPQHF. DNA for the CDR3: TGTGCCAGCAGTTTATATGGGGGTGGTCAGCCCCAGCATTTT. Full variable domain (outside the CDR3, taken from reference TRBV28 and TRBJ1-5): DVKVTQSSRYLVKRTGEKVFLECVQDMDHENMFWYRQDPGLGLRLIYFSYDVKMKEKGDIPEGYSVSREKKERFSLILESASTNQTSMYLCASSLYGGGQPQHFGDGTRLSIL.

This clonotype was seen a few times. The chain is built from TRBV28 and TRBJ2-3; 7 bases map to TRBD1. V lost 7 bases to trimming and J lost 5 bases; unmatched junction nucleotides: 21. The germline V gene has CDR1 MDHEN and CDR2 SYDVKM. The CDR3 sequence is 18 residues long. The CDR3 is CASTPLVGGANPRDTQYF. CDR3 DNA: TGTGCCAGCACCCCCCTCGTAGGGGGCGCGAATCCCAGAGATACGCAGTATTTT. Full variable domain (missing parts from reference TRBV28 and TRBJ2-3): DVKVTQSSRYLVKRTGEKVFLECVQDMDHENMFWYRQDPGLGLRLIYFSYDVKMKEKGDIPEGYSVSREKKERFSLILESASTNQTSMYLCASTPLVGGANPRDTQYFGPGTRLTVL.

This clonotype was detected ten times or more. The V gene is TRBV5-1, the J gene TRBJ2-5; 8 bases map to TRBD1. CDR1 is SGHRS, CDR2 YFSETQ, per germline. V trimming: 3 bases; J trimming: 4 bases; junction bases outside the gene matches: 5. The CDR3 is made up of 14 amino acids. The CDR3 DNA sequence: TGCGCCAGCAGCTCCGACAGGGGAGGAGAGACCCAGTACTTC. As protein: CASSSDRGGETQYF. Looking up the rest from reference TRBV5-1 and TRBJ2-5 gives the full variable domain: KAGVTQTPRYLIKTRGQQVTLSCSPISGHRSVSWYQQTPGQGLQFLFEYFSETQRNKGNFPGRFSGRQFSNSRSEMNVSTLELGDSALYLCASSSDRGGETQYFGPGTRLLVL.

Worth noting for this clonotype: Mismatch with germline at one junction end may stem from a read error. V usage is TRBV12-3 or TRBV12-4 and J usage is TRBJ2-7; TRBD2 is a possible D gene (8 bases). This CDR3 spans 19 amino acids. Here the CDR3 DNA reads TGTGCCTGCAGTTTTGTAGACAGGGTGTCGGGAGGGAACTCCTACGAGCAGTACTTC. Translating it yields CACSFVDRVSGGNSYEQYF.

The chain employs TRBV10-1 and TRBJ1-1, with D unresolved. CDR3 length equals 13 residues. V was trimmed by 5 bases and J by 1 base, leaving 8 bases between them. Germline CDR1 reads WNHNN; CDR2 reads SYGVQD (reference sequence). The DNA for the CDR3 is TGCGCCAGCAGTCATCAGCCGAACACTGAAGCTTTCTTT. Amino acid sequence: CASSHQPNTEAFF.

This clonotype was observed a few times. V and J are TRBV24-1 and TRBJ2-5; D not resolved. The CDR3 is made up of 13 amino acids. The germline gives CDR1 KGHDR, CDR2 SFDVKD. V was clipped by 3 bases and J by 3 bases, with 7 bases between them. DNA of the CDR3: TGTGCCACCAGTGATGCCAGAGAAGAGACCCAGTACTTC. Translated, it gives CATSDAREETQYF.

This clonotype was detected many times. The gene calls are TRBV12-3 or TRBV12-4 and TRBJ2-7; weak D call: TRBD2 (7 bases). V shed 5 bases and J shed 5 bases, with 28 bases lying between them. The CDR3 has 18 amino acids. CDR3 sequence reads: CASSGLGFRGANFDEQYF. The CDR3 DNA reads TGTGCCAGCAGTGGGTTAGGGTTCCGGGGGGCAAATTTCGACGAGCAGTACTTC.

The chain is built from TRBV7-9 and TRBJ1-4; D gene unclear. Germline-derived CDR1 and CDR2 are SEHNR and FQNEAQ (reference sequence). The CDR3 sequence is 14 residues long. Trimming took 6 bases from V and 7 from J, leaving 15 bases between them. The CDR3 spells CASRPRESGEKLFF. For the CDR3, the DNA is TGTGCCAGCAGACCTAGAGAATCGGGTGAAAAACTGTTTTTT.

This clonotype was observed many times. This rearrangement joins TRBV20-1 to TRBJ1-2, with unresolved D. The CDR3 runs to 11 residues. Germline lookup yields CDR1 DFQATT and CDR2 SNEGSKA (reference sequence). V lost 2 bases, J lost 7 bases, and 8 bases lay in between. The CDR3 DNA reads TGCAGTGCTAGACACCGGAGTGGCTACACCTTC. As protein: CSARHRSGYTF.

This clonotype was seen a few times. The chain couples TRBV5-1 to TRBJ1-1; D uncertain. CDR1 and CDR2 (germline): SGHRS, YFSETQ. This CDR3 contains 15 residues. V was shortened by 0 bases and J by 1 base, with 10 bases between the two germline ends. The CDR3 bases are TGCGCCAGCAGCTTGGGACTGCTAGGGAACACTGAAGCTTTCTTT. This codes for CASSLGLLGNTEAFF.

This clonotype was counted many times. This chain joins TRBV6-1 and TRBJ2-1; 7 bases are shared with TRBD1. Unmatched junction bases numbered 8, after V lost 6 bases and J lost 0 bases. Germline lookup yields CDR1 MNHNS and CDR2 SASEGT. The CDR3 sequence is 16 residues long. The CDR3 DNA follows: TGTGCCAGCAGGCGCCAGGGGGTGAGCTCCTACAATGAGCAGTTCTTC. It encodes CASRRQGVSSYNEQFF.

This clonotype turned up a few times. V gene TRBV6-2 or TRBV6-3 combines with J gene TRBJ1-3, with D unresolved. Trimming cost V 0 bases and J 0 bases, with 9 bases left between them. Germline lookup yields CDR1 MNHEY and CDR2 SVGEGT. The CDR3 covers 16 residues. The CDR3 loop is CASSYSAPNSGNTIYF. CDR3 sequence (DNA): TGTGCCAGCAGTTACTCAGCACCGAACTCTGGAAACACCATATATTTT.

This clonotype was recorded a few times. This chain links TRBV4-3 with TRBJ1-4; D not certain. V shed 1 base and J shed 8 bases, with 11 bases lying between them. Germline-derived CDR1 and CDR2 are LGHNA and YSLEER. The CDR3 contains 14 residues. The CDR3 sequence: CASSQGVLEEKLFF. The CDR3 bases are TGCGCCAGCAGCCAAGGGGTATTGGAAGAAAAACTGTTTTTT.

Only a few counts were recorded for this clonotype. CDR3 nucleotide sequence: TGCAGTGCTAGAGCGGGAGGGCCCTACAATGAGCAGTTCTTC. Amino acids: CSARAGGPYNEQFF. The rearrangement joins TRBV20-1 to TRBJ2-1, with 8 positions matching TRBD2. Unmatched junction bases numbered 1, after V lost 1 base and J lost 2 bases. Germline lookup yields CDR1 DFQATT and CDR2 SNEGSKA (reference sequence). The CDR3 covers 14 residues.

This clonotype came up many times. In nucleotides, the CDR3 is TGTGCCAGCAGCTTATTTAACAGGGGATCAGATACGCAGTATTTT. Translating gives CASSLFNRGSDTQYF. This chain joins TRBV7-2 and TRBJ2-3; 7 nucleotides line up with TRBD1. CDR1 SGHTA and CDR2 FQGNSA come from the germline V gene. The ends lost 2 bases at V and 4 bases at J; junction bases unmatched: 6. The CDR3 contains 15 residues.

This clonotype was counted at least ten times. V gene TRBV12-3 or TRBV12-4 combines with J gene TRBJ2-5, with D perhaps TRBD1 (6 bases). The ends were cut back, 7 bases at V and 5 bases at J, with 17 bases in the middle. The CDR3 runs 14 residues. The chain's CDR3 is CASNDPGVGETQYF. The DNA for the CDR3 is TGTGCCAGCAATGATCCAGGGGTTGGGGAGACCCAGTACTTC.

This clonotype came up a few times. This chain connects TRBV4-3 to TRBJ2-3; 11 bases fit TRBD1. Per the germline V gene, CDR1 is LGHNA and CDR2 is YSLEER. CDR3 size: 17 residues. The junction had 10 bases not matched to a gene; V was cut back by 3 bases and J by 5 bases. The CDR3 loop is CASSQWSGQGAGDTQYF. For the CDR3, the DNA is TGCGCCAGCAGCCAGTGGTCAGGACAGGGGGCCGGAGATACGCAGTATTTT.

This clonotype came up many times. The CDR3 is CASSYRGARVISFF. The CDR3 region has the DNA TGTGCCAGCAGTTACCGAGGGGCCAGGGTGATATCTTTCTTT. V is TRBV6-5 and J is TRBJ1-1; D is perhaps TRBD1 (5 bases). Per the germline V gene, CDR1 is MNHEY and CDR2 is SVGAGI. With 2 bases removed from V and 12 bases from J, the gap between germline ends came to 19 bases. The CDR3 has 14 amino acids.

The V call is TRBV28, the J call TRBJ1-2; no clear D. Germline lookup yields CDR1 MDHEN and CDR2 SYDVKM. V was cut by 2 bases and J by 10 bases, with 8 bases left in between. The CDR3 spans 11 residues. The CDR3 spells CASSLGSDYTF. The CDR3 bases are TGTGCCAGCAGTTTAGGGTCGGACTACACCTTC.

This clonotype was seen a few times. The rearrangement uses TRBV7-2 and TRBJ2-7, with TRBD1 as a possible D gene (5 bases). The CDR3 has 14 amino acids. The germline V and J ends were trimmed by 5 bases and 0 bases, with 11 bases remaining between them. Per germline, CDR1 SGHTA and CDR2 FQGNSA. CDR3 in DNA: TGTGCCAGCAGCCGGACACATAGCTCCTACGAGCAGTACTTC. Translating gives CASSRTHSSYEQYF. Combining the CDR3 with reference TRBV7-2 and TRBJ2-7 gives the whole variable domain GAGVSQSPSNKVTEKGKDVELRCDPISGHTALYWYRQSLGQGLEFLIYFQGNSAPDKSGLPSDRFSAERTGGSVSTLTIQRTQQEDSAVYLCASSRTHSSYEQYFGPGTRLTVT.

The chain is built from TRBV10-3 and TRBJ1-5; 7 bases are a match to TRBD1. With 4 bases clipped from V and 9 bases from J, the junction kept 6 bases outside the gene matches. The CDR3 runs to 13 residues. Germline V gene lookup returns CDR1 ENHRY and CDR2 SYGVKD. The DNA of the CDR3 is TGTGCCATCAGTGGACAGGGCATCGGGCCCCAGCATTTT. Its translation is CAISGQGIGPQHF.

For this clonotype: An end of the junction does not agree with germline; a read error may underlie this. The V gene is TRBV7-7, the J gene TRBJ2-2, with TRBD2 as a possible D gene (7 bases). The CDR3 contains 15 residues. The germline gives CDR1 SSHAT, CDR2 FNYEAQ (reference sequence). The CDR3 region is CASSRGAPNTGELFF. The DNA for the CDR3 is TGTGCTAGCAGCCGGGGGGCCCCGAACACCGGGGAGCTGTTTTTT.

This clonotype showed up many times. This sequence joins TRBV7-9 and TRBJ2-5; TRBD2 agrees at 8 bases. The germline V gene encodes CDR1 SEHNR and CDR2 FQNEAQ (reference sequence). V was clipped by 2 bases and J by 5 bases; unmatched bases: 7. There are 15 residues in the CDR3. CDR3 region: CASSLTPGGDETQYF. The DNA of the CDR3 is TGTGCCAGCAGCTTAACCCCGGGGGGGGACGAGACCCAGTACTTC. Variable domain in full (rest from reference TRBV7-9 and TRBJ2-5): DTGVSQNPRHKITKRGQNVTFRCDPISEHNRLYWYRQTLGQGPEFLTYFQNEAQLEKSRLLSDRFSAERPKGSFSTLEIQRTEQGDSAMYLCASSLTPGGDETQYFGPGTRLLVL.